Presented here are 24 T cell receptor beta chains from one specimen sequenced in a study of blood T cell repertoires in COVID-19 (dated by TCRdb to 2020 to 2022). Library method: the immunoSEQ multiplex PCR assay. Here the immuneACCESS table is served through TCRdb, limited to in-frame sequences with V and J called. Missing clones are a known gap in these copies; in checked studies unresolved V genes cover under half, and the rest lacks a known reason. This sample holds some 360,000 clones; 80% to 90% were observed only once. The ten largest clones take up 2.3% of the sample. Sequenced: peripheral blood. The receptors derive from an older woman with COVID-19, enrolled during active disease.

The chain joins TRBV28 to TRBJ1-1, with D possibly being TRBD1 (5 bases). This CDR3 contains 15 residues. Trimming left V 3 bases short and J 1 base short, with 12 bases between. Germline V lookup: CDR1 MDHEN, CDR2 SYDVKM. CDR3 sequence reads: CASSLGGGGNTEAFF. CDR3 nucleotide sequence: TGTGCCAGCAGTTTGGGGGGAGGAGGGAACACTGAAGCTTTCTTT.

The V and J genes are TRBV11-2 and TRBJ1-1, with TRBD1 matching 9 bases. V lost 4 bases, J lost 4 bases, and 7 bases stayed unmatched. CDR1 is SGHAT and CDR2 is FQNNGV in the germline V gene. There are 15 residues in the CDR3. The CDR3 sequence is CASSWPGQGSTEAFF. The CDR3 DNA reads TGTGCCAGCAGCTGGCCGGGACAGGGATCCACTGAAGCTTTCTTT.

The V call is TRBV5-8, the J call TRBJ2-3, with D possibly TRBD1 on 6 matching bases. Germline-derived CDR1 and CDR2 are SGHTS and YDEGEE. The CDR3 has 14 amino acids. Trimming took off 3 bases at V and 3 bases at J, with 11 bases between the two ends. The CDR3 nucleotides read TGTGCCAGCAGCTCCGACAGGACTACAGATACGCAGTATTTT. Translating it yields CASSSDRTTDTQYF. Full variable domain (remainder filled in from reference TRBV5-8 and TRBJ2-3): EAGVTQSPTHLIKTRGQQATLRCSPISGHTSVYWYQQALGLGLQFLLWYDEGEERNRGNFPPRFSGRQFPNYSSELNVNALELEDSALYLCASSSDRTTDTQYFGPGTRLTVL.

The chain employs TRBV4-2 and TRBJ1-6, with D unresolved. The length of the CDR3 is 16 residues. The germline CDR1 and CDR2 sequences are LGHNA and YNFKEQ. V shed 0 bases and J shed 3 bases, with 9 bases lying between them. CDR3 DNA: TGTGCCAGCAGCCAAGAGGGCTGGAACTATAATTCACCCCTCCACTTT. Encoded protein: CASSQEGWNYNSPLHF.

V gene TRBV27 combines with J gene TRBJ1-1, with 9 bases that match TRBD1. With 7 bases clipped from V and 1 base from J, the junction kept 7 bases outside the gene matches. The CDR3 is 15 residues long. Germline V gene lookup returns CDR1 MNHEY and CDR2 SMNVEV (reference sequence). The CDR3 protein is CASITGGHRNTEAFF. In DNA form, the CDR3 reads TGTGCCAGCATTACAGGGGGCCATCGGAACACTGAAGCTTTCTTT.

V gene TRBV5-6 combines with J gene TRBJ1-2; the D gene is possibly TRBD1 (5 bases). The CDR3 has 15 residues. The germline V gene has CDR1 SGHDT and CDR2 YYEEEE. Deletions cut 0 bases from V and 0 bases from J, with 9 bases between. The CDR3 is CASSLVGAANYGYTF. DNA for the CDR3: TGTGCCAGCAGCTTGGTAGGGGCAGCTAACTATGGCTACACCTTC.

The J gene is TRBJ1-2, the V gene TRBV5-1; 9 bases agree with TRBD1. V lost 3 bases to trimming and J lost 3 bases; unmatched junction nucleotides: 3. Germline CDR1 reads SGHRS; CDR2 reads YFSETQ. This CDR3 has 14 amino acids. The CDR3 is CASSWDRVDYGYTF. The CDR3 DNA reads TGCGCCAGCAGCTGGGACAGGGTGGACTATGGCTACACCTTC.

A few counts support this clone. The V and J genes are TRBV5-1 and TRBJ2-5, with TRBD2 matching 10 bases. J was trimmed by 5 bases and V by 4 bases; bases with no gene match: 8. Per germline, CDR1 SGHRS and CDR2 YFSETQ. The CDR3 totals 15 residues. The CDR3 coding sequence is TGCGCCAGCAGCCCAGAGCGGGGGGGCTTGGAGACCCAGTACTTC. Amino acids: CASSPERGGLETQYF.

The V gene is TRBV6-2 or TRBV6-3, the J gene TRBJ1-1; TRBD1 matches at 9 bases. The CDR3 is made up of 17 amino acids. J lost 8 bases, V lost 3 bases, and 16 bases had no gene match. The V gene's germline CDR1 is MNHEY and CDR2 SVGEGT. The CDR3 DNA sequence: TGTGCCAGCAGTTATTCGGGACCGGGACAGGGCACTGAAGAAGCTTTCTTT. It yields the protein CASSYSGPGQGTEEAFF.

In DNA form, the CDR3 reads TGTGCCAGCAGATACAGGGGGCTTGGTCCCTACGAGCAGTACTTC. Amino acids: CASRYRGLGPYEQYF. The chain employs TRBV27 and TRBJ2-7, with TRBD1 matching 9 bases. Germline trimming cut 6 bases from V and 2 bases from J; bases unmatched to any gene: 8. Germline assignment: CDR1 MNHEY and CDR2 SMNVEV (reference sequence). There are 15 residues in the CDR3.

The chain carries TRBV3-1 (or the pseudogene TRBV3-2) and TRBJ2-7, with D perhaps TRBD1 (6 bases). This CDR3 has 13 residues. Trimming shortened V by 5 bases and J by 5 bases, and 13 bases separated the two germline ends. CDR1 LGHDT and CDR2 YNNKEL come from the germline V gene (reference sequence). The chain's CDR3 is CASSGKQGDEQYF. DNA of the CDR3: TGTGCCAGCAGCGGAAAACAGGGTGACGAGCAGTACTTC.

This chain links TRBV7-8 with TRBJ2-1, with 7 nucleotides matching TRBD2. V trimming: 0 bases; J trimming: 12 bases; junction bases outside the gene matches: 11. The CDR3 has 15 amino acids. Per germline, CDR1 SGHVS and CDR2 FQNEAQ. In DNA form, the CDR3 reads TGTGCCAGCAGCTTAGCAGAGGGACTAATGAGTGGGCAGTTCTTC. Translated: CASSLAEGLMSGQFF.

The chain employs TRBV5-1 and TRBJ2-3, with TRBD1 identical over 9 bases. Losses at the gene ends were 3 bases for V and 2 bases for J; bases not matched to a gene: 10. CDR1 and CDR2 from the germline V gene are SGHRS and YFSETQ. The CDR3 is 17 residues long. This CDR3 reads CASSWPTGGGHTDTQYF. The CDR3 DNA sequence: TGCGCCAGCAGCTGGCCCACAGGGGGCGGTCACACAGATACGCAGTATTTT.

The chain joins TRBV28 to TRBJ1-5; 10 nucleotides match TRBD1. Unmatched junction bases numbered 4, after V lost 2 bases and J lost 6 bases. The CDR3 is 15 amino acids. Germline V gene data show CDR1 as MDHEN and CDR2 as SYDVKM. The CDR3 nucleotides are TGTGCCAGCAGTTTAGGGACAGGGGAGGGTCAGCCCCAGCATTTT. This codes for CASSLGTGEGQPQHF. Full variable domain (remainder filled in from reference TRBV28 and TRBJ1-5): DVKVTQSSRYLVKRTGEKVFLECVQDMDHENMFWYRQDPGLGLRLIYFSYDVKMKEKGDIPEGYSVSREKKERFSLILESASTNQTSMYLCASSLGTGEGQPQHFGDGTRLSIL.

CDR3 protein: CASSGRQGGQAFF. The CDR3, as DNA: TGTGCCAGCAGTGGCCGACAGGGGGGCCAAGCTTTCTTT. The rearrangement uses TRBV25-1 and TRBJ1-1; 9 bases align to TRBD1. CDR1 and CDR2 from the germline V gene are MGHDK and SYGVNS. This CDR3 is 13 amino acids long. Unmatched junction bases numbered 6, after V lost 4 bases and J lost 9 bases. The full variable domain, completed using reference TRBV25-1 and TRBJ1-1, is EADIYQTPRYLVIGTGKKITLECSQTMGHDKMYWYQQDPGMELHLIHYSYGVNSTEKGDLSSESTVSRIRTEHFPLTLESARPSHTSQYLCASSGRQGGQAFFGQGTRLTVV.

The J gene is TRBJ1-2, the V gene TRBV4-2; perhaps TRBD1 as D (5 bases). The CDR3 length is 15 residues. V was shortened by 0 bases and J by 4 bases, with 12 bases between the two germline ends. CDR1 and CDR2 (germline): LGHNA, YNFKEQ. CDR3 in amino acids: CASSQDTGVGYGYTF. The CDR3 DNA sequence: TGTGCCAGCAGCCAAGATACGGGGGTTGGCTATGGCTACACCTTC.

CDR3 loop: CASSLGGVSNEKLFF. The CDR3 DNA is TGTGCCAGCAGCTTAGGGGGAGTGTCTAATGAAAAACTGTTTTTT. This chain uses TRBV7-9 with TRBJ1-4, with unresolved D. This CDR3 comprises 15 residues. V was clipped by 1 base and J by 3 bases, with 9 bases between them. Per the germline V gene, CDR1 is SEHNR and CDR2 is FQNEAQ (reference sequence).

The rearrangement joins TRBV12-3 or TRBV12-4 to TRBJ2-3; D possibly corresponds to TRBD1 (6 bases). The V end lost 6 bases, the J end lost 10 bases, and 14 bases lay between the germline ends. The CDR3 spans 12 residues. The CDR3 DNA follows: TGTGCCAGCAGACGCACAGGGACCTCGCAGTATTTT. This sequence encodes CASRRTGTSQYF.

There are a few counts of this clone. The chain joins TRBV4-1 to TRBJ1-2; D is possibly TRBD1 (6 bases). The V gene's germline CDR1 is MGHRA and CDR2 YSYEKL. The CDR3 covers 16 residues. V lost 4 bases to trimming and J lost 8 bases, with 23 bases between them. The CDR3 DNA is TGCGCCAGCAGCCTTTCCCAGGGCAGGGGTGGGGTCGGCTACACCTTC. Its protein product is CASSLSQGRGGVGYTF.

A few counts support this clone. This chain uses TRBV5-4 with TRBJ2-5, with 8 bases fitting TRBD1. V shed 0 bases and J 1 base; nucleotides not matched to a gene: 2. Germline V lookup: CDR1 SGHNT, CDR2 YYREEE (reference sequence). This CDR3 is built from 15 residues. The CDR3 DNA reads TGTGCCAGCAGCTTGGGGGGACAGGCCCAAGAGACCCAGTACTTC. Protein product: CASSLGGQAQETQYF. Supplemented by reference TRBV5-4 and TRBJ2-5, the full variable domain reads ETGVTQSPTHLIKTRGQQVTLRCSSQSGHNTVSWYQQALGQGPQFIFQYYREEENGRGNFPPRFSGLQFPNYSSELNVNALELDDSALYLCASSLGGQAQETQYFGPGTRLLVL.

As to this clone: Other nucleotide sequences in the sample specify the same CDR3. The CDR3 sequence: CASSSGHTSGNTIYF. The CDR3, as DNA: TGCGCCAGCAGCTCGGGACACACCTCTGGAAACACCATATATTTT. The chain links TRBV5-1 to TRBJ1-3; TRBD1 is a possible D gene (6 bases). The germline CDR1 and CDR2 sequences are SGHRS and YFSETQ. The CDR3 has 15 residues. V was clipped by 3 bases and J by 0 bases, with 10 bases between them.

This chain joins TRBV25-1 and TRBJ1-5; 9 bases map to TRBD1. This CDR3 spans 15 amino acids. V gave up 3 bases and J gave up 4 bases; unmatched junction bases: 4. The germline V gene has CDR1 MGHDK and CDR2 SYGVNS. In DNA, the CDR3 is TGTGCCAGCAGTGACCCCGGGACAGGGAATCAGCCCCAGCATTTT. Protein product: CASSDPGTGNQPQHF.

The table lists this clone with a few counts. The chain links TRBV6-1 to TRBJ1-6; no reliable D call. Trimming pared 2 bases from V and 7 bases from J, leaving 18 bases between. The CDR3 is 17 residues long. CDR1 and CDR2 from the germline V gene are MNHNS and SASEGT. The CDR3 region has the DNA TGTGCCAGCAGTGAATTAAGGTCTCCGCTAGCCAATTCACCCCTCCACTTT. Translated: CASSELRSPLANSPLHF.

V usage is TRBV19 and J usage is TRBJ1-5, with D hard to call. Between the trimmed V and J ends, which lost 1 base and 5 bases, there was a span of 15 bases. Germline V gene sequence: CDR1 LNHDA, CDR2 SQIVND (reference sequence). CDR3 size: 16 residues. The CDR3 nucleotides read TGTGCCAGTAGTATAGGCCCGGGAATTAGGGATCAGCCCCAGCATTTT. The encoded protein is CASSIGPGIRDQPQHF.